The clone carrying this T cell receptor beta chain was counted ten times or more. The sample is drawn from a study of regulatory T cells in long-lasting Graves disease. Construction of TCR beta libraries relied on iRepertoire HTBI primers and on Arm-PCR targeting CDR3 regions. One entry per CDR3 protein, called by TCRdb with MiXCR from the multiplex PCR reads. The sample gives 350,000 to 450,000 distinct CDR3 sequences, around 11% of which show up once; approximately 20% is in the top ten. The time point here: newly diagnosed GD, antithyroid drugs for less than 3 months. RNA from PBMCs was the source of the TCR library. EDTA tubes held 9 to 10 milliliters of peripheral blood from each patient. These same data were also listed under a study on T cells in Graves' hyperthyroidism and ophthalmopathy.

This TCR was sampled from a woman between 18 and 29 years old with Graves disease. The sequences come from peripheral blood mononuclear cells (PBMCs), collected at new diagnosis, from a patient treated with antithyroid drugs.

This chain's CDR3 is CATSDPRQGGDDEKLFF. The CDR3 region has the DNA TGTGCCACCAGTGACCCGAGACAGGGGGGGGACGATGAAAAACTGTTTTTT. V gene TRBV24-1 combines with J gene TRBJ1-4; TRBD1 aligns across 9 bases. CDR3 length: 17 residues. V was pared by 4 bases and J by 6 bases, with 11 bases of the junction left unmatched. Per the germline V gene, CDR1 is KGHDR and CDR2 is SFDVKD.